The entry below describes one TCR beta chain. The antigen remains unidentified. V trimming: 2 bases; J trimming: 5 bases; junction bases outside the gene matches: 4. The CDR3 is made up of 15 amino acids. From germline, CDR1 is MNHNS and CDR2 SASEGT. The PCR employed 60 Vbeta primers together with 13 Jbeta primers. Method: immunoSEQ multiplex PCR; TCRdb's copy keeps in-frame clones and lacks some. Of 70,000 to 90,000 clones listed, roughly 70% were seen once; the top ten hold approximately 5%. The sample comes from a study of cytomegalovirus exposure and HLA in healthy donors. Study-level points and caveats: Accounts indicate the classifier identified cytomegalovirus status with strong specificity and sensitivity.

The rearrangement links TRBV6-1 to TRBJ2-7; 12 nucleotides line up with TRBD2. This clonotype originated in a man aged 55 to 69 in good health and CMV-seropositive. Sequenced: PBMCs. The CDR3 spells CASSELAGGLDEQYF. As DNA, the CDR3 is TGTGCCAGCAGTGAACTAGCGGGGGGGTTGGACGAGCAGTACTTC.